This TCR beta chain was identified in a study of blood T cell repertoires in COVID-19. Study in general: PBMCs, B-cell-depleted T cells, or T cells were the source of the cDNA or gDNA that made up the material.

Assay used: immunoSEQ multiplex PCR; TCRdb lists only in-frame clones, some missing. This sample has approximately 50,000 clones, with about 76% found just once. This clone turned up a few times. V lost 6 bases and J 3 bases, leaving 11 bases between the germline ends. This CDR3 has 13 residues. Sample: peripheral blood. The chain couples TRBV12-3 or TRBV12-4 to TRBJ1-2, with a tentative D call TRBD1 (6 bases). The clonotype was recovered from a man between 45 and 60 years old with active or convalescent COVID-19. Here the CDR3 DNA reads TGTGCCAGCAGGAGACAGGCCGACTATGGCTACACCTTC. Encoded protein: CASRRQADYGYTF.